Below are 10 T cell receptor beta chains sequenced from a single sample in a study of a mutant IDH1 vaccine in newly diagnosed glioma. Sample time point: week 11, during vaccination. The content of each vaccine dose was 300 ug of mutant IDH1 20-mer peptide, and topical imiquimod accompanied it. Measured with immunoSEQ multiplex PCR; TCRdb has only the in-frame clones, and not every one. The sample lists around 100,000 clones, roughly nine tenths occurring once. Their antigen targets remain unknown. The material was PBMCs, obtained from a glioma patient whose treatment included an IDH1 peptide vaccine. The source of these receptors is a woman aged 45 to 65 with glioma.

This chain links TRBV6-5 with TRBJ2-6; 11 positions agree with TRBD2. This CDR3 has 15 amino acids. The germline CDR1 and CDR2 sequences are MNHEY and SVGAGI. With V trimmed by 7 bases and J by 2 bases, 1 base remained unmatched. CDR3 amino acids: CASTTSGAGANVLTF. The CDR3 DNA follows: TGTGCCAGCACGACTAGCGGGGCTGGGGCCAACGTCCTGACTTTC.

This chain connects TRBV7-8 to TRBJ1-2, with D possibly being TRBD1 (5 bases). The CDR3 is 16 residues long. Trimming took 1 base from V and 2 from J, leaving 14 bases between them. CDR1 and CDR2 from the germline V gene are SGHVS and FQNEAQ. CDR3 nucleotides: TGTGCCAGCAGCTTAGTACCGGGACCCAAAAACTATGGCTACACCTTC. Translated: CASSLVPGPKNYGYTF. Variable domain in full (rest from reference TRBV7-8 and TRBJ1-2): GAGVSQSPRYKVAKRGQDVALRCDPISGHVSLFWYQQALGQGPEFLTYFQNEAQLDKSGLPSDRFFAERPEGSVSTLKIQRTQQEDSAVYLCASSLVPGPKNYGYTFGSGTRLTVV.

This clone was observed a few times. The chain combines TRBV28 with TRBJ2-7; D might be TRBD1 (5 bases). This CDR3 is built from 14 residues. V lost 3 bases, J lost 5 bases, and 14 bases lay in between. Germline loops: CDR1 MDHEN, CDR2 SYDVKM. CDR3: CASSLSSPGNEQYF. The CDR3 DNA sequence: TGTGCCAGCAGTTTGAGCAGCCCAGGGAACGAGCAGTACTTC.

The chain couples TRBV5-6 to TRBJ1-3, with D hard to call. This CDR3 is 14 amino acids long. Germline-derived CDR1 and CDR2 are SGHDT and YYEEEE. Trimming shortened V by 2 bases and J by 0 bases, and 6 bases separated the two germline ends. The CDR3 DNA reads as TGTGCCAGCAGCTTTCCCAGCTCTGGAAACACCATATATTTT. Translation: CASSFPSSGNTIYF.

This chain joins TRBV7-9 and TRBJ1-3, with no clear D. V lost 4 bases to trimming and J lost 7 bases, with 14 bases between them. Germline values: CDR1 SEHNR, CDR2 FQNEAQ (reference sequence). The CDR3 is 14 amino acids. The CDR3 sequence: CASSSHGMRNTIYF. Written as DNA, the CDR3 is TGTGCCAGCAGCTCCCACGGGATGCGGAACACCATATATTTT.

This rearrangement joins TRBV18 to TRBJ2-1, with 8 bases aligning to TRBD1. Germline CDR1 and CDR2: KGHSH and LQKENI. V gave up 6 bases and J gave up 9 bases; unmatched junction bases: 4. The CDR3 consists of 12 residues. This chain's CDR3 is CASSQQGGEQFF. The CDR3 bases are TGTGCCAGCTCCCAACAGGGGGGTGAGCAGTTCTTC.

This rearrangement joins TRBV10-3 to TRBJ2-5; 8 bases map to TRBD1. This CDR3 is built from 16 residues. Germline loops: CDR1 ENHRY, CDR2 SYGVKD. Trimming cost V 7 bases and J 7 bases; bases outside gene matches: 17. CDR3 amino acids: CAITHALRQGTWTQYF. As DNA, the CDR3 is TGTGCCATCACTCATGCTCTAAGACAGGGGACGTGGACCCAGTACTTC.

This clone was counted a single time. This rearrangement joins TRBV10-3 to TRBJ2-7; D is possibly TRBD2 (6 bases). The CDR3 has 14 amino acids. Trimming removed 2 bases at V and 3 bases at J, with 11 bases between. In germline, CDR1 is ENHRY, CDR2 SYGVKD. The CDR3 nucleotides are TGTGCCATCAGTGAGGTGGGGGGTAGCTACGAGCAGTACTTC. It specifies CAISEVGGSYEQYF.

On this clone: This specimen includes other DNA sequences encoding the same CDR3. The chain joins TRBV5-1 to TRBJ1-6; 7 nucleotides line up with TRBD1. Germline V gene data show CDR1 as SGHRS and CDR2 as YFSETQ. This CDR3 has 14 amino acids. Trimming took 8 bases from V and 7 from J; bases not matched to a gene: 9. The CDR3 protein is CASSPGTDNSPLHF. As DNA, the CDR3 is TGCGCCAGTAGCCCCGGGACAGACAATTCACCCCTCCACTTT.

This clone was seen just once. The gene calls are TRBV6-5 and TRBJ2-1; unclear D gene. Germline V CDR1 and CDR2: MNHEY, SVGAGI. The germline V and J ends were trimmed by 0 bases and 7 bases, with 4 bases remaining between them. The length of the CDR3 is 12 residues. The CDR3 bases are TGTGCCAGCAGTTACTCACGGAATGAGCAGTTCTTC. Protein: CASSYSRNEQFF.